The present T cell receptor (beta chain) was sequenced within a study of T cell repertoires in cytomegalovirus infection. In the study overall: The authors used CMV epitopes that were HLA-C-restricted (recently identified) and HLA-B-restricted (well studied). It was the public TCR beta signatures that indicated both CMV infection and matching HLA type.

Study-wide findings and caveats: Across the ex vivo response, the dominant clonotypes were HLA-C-restricted CMV-specific TCR beta clonotypes. Identification of carriers of CMV plus the relevant HLA was performed using cumulative public TCR beta family frequency.

Concerning this clonotype: The antigen remains undetermined.

MiXCR, run by TCRdb on the reads, gives a single entry per CDR3 protein. The table lists roughly 700,000 distinct CDR3 sequences, around a third of them singletons. Looked up from germline, CDR1 is SGHTA and CDR2 is FQGNSA. The CDR3 spans 13 residues. V gave up 5 bases and J gave up 3 bases, with 8 bases separating them. The sample was cultured PBMCs, taken from culture after CMV antigen stimulation. The sequence was obtained from a human donor in good health (CMV status not recorded). Some clones in this sample may be carry-over from other donors' samples. V and J are TRBV7-2 and TRBJ1-3; possibly TRBD1 for D (5 bases). The CDR3: CASSPQGGNTIYF. The CDR3 coding sequence is TGTGCCAGCAGCCCCCAGGGTGGAAACACCATATATTTT.